This T cell receptor (beta chain) came from a study of Graves' ophthalmopathy and Graves' hyperthyroidism. About the research overall: The authors defined stable hyperthyroidism as no ophthalmopathy within 18 months of follow-up.

Amplification targeted the TCR beta CDR3 regions, with RNA transcripts as the source material. An initial RT-PCR round employing HTBI primers preceded a second-round multiplex PCR. TCRdb re-analysed the multiplex PCR reads in MiXCR, keeping a single row per CDR3 protein. The top ten hold around 10% of the sample, which has over a million distinct CDR3 sequences, 36% seen once. New diagnoses, under 2 months' duration, and ages 18 to 65 characterized the hyperthyroidism patients. Many counts were recorded for this clonotype. Antigen unknown. CDR1 and CDR2 (germline): SGHTA, FQGTGA. This CDR3 comprises 17 residues. Unmatched junction bases numbered 9, after V lost 0 bases and J lost 7 bases. Study outcomes and limitations: Detected in blood as well were most expanded thyroid clonotypes with frequency above 0.001.

The TCR originated in an adult man with Graves' hyperthyroidism. This chain joins TRBV7-3 and TRBJ2-2, with 9 nucleotides matching TRBD1. Material: peripheral blood or thyroid tissue (not recorded which). The CDR3: CASSLTLGTGIVGELFF. The CDR3 bases are TGTGCCAGCAGCTTAACGTTAGGGACAGGGATTGTCGGGGAGCTGTTTTTT.